The table lists the clone carrying this T cell receptor (beta chain) with a count of one. The antigen remains undetermined. The data belong to a study of cytomegalovirus exposure and HLA in healthy donors. Study-wide results and limits: A few CMV-associated chains proved CMV antigen-specific in vitro.

Generated by immunoSEQ multiplex PCR, the TCRdb table keeps only in-frame clones and is missing some. Of roughly 150,000 clones detected, around 85% appear once; the ten largest clones hold around 2.4%. Trimming shortened V by 1 base and J by 5 bases, and 12 bases separated the two germline ends. CDR3 length: 14 residues. Per germline, CDR1 SGHRS and CDR2 YFSETQ. Donors were drawn from the 120-subject validation cohort, separate from the approximately 680-subject first cohort. The specimen was PBMCs. The clonotype originates from a man under 40 in good health and CMV-seropositive. The chain combines TRBV5-1 with TRBJ2-5; TRBD2 is a possible D gene (6 bases). The CDR3 sequence is CASSLWGDGETQYF. CDR3 coding DNA: TGCGCCAGCAGCTTGTGGGGGGACGGGGAGACCCAGTACTTC.